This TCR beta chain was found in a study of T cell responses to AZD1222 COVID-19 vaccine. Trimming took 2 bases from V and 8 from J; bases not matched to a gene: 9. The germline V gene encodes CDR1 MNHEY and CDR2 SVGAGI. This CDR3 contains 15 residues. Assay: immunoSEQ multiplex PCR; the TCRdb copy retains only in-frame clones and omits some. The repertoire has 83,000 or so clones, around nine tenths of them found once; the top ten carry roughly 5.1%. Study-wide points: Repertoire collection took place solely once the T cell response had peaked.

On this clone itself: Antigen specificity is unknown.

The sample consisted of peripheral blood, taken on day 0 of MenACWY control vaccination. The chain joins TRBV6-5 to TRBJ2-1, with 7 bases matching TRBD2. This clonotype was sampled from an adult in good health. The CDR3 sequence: CASSYDPSGGDEQFF. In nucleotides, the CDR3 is TGTGCCAGCAGTTACGATCCTAGCGGAGGGGATGAGCAGTTCTTC.